One sample yielded the 25 T cell receptor beta chains listed below, sequenced in a study of T cell responses to AZD1222 COVID-19 vaccine. TCRdb's table, derived via immunoSEQ multiplex PCR, lists solely in-frame clones and lacks some. The data show about 170,000 clones, with roughly 87% seen just once and 2.5% to 3% held by the top ten. The input for sequencing was peripheral blood, taken on day 0 of AZD1222 vaccination. The source is an adult in good health.

This chain connects TRBV18 to TRBJ2-3; 7 bases are a match to TRBD2. This CDR3 comprises 17 residues. Germline CDR1 is KGHSH and CDR2 is LQKENI. Losses at the gene ends were 2 bases for V and 7 bases for J; bases not matched to a gene: 15. This chain's CDR3 is CASSPYGISGYTNTQYF. The CDR3 coding sequence is TGTGCCAGCTCACCATACGGGATTAGCGGGTATACTAATACGCAGTATTTT.

The chain uses TRBV2 and TRBJ1-6; D possibly corresponds to TRBD1 (5 bases). The germline V and J ends were trimmed by 3 bases and 10 bases, with 13 bases remaining between them. The V gene's germline CDR1 is SNHLY and CDR2 FYNNEI. This CDR3 has 14 amino acids. The CDR3 bases are TGTGCCAGCAGTGATCAGGGATCGTCGTCACCCCTCCACTTT. It codes for CASSDQGSSSPLHF. The whole variable domain, remainder taken from reference TRBV2 and TRBJ1-6, is EPEVTQTPSHQVTQMGQEVILRCVPISNHLYFYWYRQILGQKVEFLVSFYNNEISEKSEIFDDQFSVERPDGSNFTLKIRSTKLEDSAMYFCASSDQGSSSPLHFGNGTRLTVT.

In this sample, this clone turned up once. A junction end diverges from the germline sequence, so it may reflect a read error. In DNA form, the CDR3 reads TGTGCCAGCAGGGAAGGAGTTAGGCATTCACCCCTCCACTTT. Protein product: CASREGVRHSPLHF. V and J are TRBV6-1 and TRBJ1-6; D gene unclear. The CDR3 is 14 amino acids. Looked up from germline, CDR1 is MNHNS and CDR2 is SASEGT.

This chain uses TRBV5-1 with TRBJ2-5; D uncertain. The V gene lost 2 bases and the J gene lost 3 bases, with 14 bases spanning the gap. Germline values: CDR1 SGHRS, CDR2 YFSETQ. CDR3 size: 15 residues. CDR3: CASSLVPLNKETQYF. The CDR3 DNA sequence: TGCGCCAGCAGCTTAGTCCCACTCAACAAAGAGACCCAGTACTTC.

This rearrangement joins TRBV5-1 to TRBJ1-4; tentative D call: TRBD1 (6 bases). From germline, CDR1 is SGHRS and CDR2 YFSETQ. V was pared by 4 bases and J by 5 bases, with 18 bases between. The CDR3 length is 16 residues. CDR3 residues: CASSADPQGQNEKLFF. CDR3 bases: TGCGCCAGCAGCGCAGATCCGCAGGGGCAAAATGAAAAACTGTTTTTT.

V and J are TRBV28 and TRBJ1-1; D not certain. The germline V gene encodes CDR1 MDHEN and CDR2 SYDVKM. The CDR3 length is 14 residues. Trimming took 4 bases from V and 3 from J, leaving 12 bases between them. CDR3 sequence reads: CASSSPRRYTEAFF. Here the CDR3 DNA reads TGTGCCAGCAGTTCCCCGAGGCGGTACACTGAAGCTTTCTTT. The whole variable domain, remainder taken from reference TRBV28 and TRBJ1-1, is DVKVTQSSRYLVKRTGEKVFLECVQDMDHENMFWYRQDPGLGLRLIYFSYDVKMKEKGDIPEGYSVSREKKERFSLILESASTNQTSMYLCASSSPRRYTEAFFGQGTRLTVV.

The chain joins TRBV3-1 (or the pseudogene TRBV3-2) to TRBJ2-2; 9 nucleotides match TRBD2. The CDR3 extends over 15 amino acids. J gave up 8 bases and V 1 base, and 5 bases lay outside the gene matches. CDR1 LGHDT and CDR2 YNNKEL come from the germline V gene (reference sequence). DNA for the CDR3: TGTGCCAGCAGCCAAGTTTTAGCGGGAGTTGGGGAGCTGTTTTTT. Translating gives CASSQVLAGVGELFF.

The CDR3 DNA is TGTGCCACCAGCAGAGGGGACAGGACCCTCCTTTCATACCAAGAGACCCAGTACTTC. Translating it yields CATSRGDRTLLSYQETQYF. The chain uses TRBV15 and TRBJ2-5; 8 nucleotides align to TRBD1. Losses at the gene ends were 1 base for V and 0 bases for J; bases not matched to a gene: 13. Germline values: CDR1 LNHNV, CDR2 YYDKDF (reference sequence). CDR3 length: 19 residues.

This clone showed up just a few times. The chain employs TRBV18 and TRBJ1-1; D unclear. The CDR3 totals 15 residues. V gave up 2 bases and J gave up 1 base, with 11 bases separating them. The V gene's germline CDR1 is KGHSH and CDR2 LQKENI. CDR3 nucleotides: TGTGCCAGCTCACCATTGGTGGGCGGGAACACTGAAGCTTTCTTT. Translated, it gives CASSPLVGGNTEAFF.

J is TRBJ2-2 and V is TRBV18, with D tentatively TRBD2 (5 bases). Between the trimmed V and J ends, which lost 4 bases and 6 bases, there was a span of 18 bases. Germline values: CDR1 KGHSH, CDR2 LQKENI. This CDR3 is 16 amino acids long. Written as DNA, the CDR3 is TGTGCCAGCTCACTAACGGGTTCCCGTAGCGCCGGGGAGCTGTTTTTT. Protein product: CASSLTGSRSAGELFF.

V gene TRBV27 combines with J gene TRBJ1-5, with D hard to call. Germline CDR1 MNHEY, CDR2 SMNVEV (reference sequence). The CDR3 contains 15 residues. The V and J ends lost 7 bases and 7 bases respectively, with 20 bases between them. CDR3 DNA: TGTGCCAGCACGTCCCGACGTGCGGAGGCGCAGCCCCAGCATTTT. The encoded protein is CASTSRRAEAQPQHF.

This clone was counted once. V usage is TRBV11-2 and J usage is TRBJ1-1; 9 bases map to TRBD1. Germline lookup yields CDR1 SGHAT and CDR2 FQNNGV. The CDR3 contains 15 residues. V shed 2 bases, J shed 4 bases, and the junction held 5 bases outside the gene matches. The chain's CDR3 is CASSLRQGGGTEAFF. The CDR3 region has the DNA TGTGCCAGCAGCTTACGACAGGGGGGAGGCACTGAAGCTTTCTTT.

The rearrangement links TRBV19 to TRBJ1-1; tentatively, D is TRBD1 (6 bases). V gave up 3 bases and J gave up 0 bases, with 17 bases separating them. In germline, CDR1 is LNHDA, CDR2 SQIVND (reference sequence). This CDR3 is 17 amino acids long. CDR3 nucleotides: TGTGCCAGTAGTATTCGGGTGACAGGACTCATGAACACTGAAGCTTTCTTT. As protein: CASSIRVTGLMNTEAFF.

This clone was recorded only once. The chain uses TRBV5-6 and TRBJ2-2, with 8 bases matching TRBD1. The V and J ends lost 1 base and 4 bases, in that order; junction bases with no gene match: 6. The CDR3 is 16 residues long. From germline, CDR1 is SGHDT and CDR2 YYEEEE. The CDR3 spells CASSLTSRGPTGELFF. Written as DNA, the CDR3 is TGTGCCAGCAGCTTGACCAGCAGGGGGCCCACCGGGGAGCTGTTTTTT.

This clone was observed a single time. This chain links TRBV4-1 with TRBJ2-5; D unresolved. V lost 1 base and J lost 0, with 9 bases in between. Germline assignment: CDR1 MGHRA and CDR2 YSYEKL. This CDR3 contains 15 residues. CDR3 sequence: CASSQALTDQETQYF. DNA for the CDR3: TGCGCCAGCAGCCAAGCCCTCACGGACCAAGAGACCCAGTACTTC.

This clone was observed once. The CDR3 reads CSVSRGNTEAFF. For the CDR3, the DNA is TGCAGCGTTTCGAGGGGGAACACTGAAGCTTTCTTT. The chain employs TRBV29-1 and TRBJ1-1; perhaps TRBD1 as D (5 bases). The V and J ends lost 5 bases and 1 base respectively, with 8 bases between them. Germline lookup yields CDR1 SQVTM and CDR2 ANQGSEA. This CDR3 region has 12 residues.

The CDR3 loop reads CASSFSSGNTEAFF. As DNA, the CDR3 is TGTGCCAGTAGTTTCTCGTCAGGGAACACTGAAGCTTTCTTT. This sequence joins TRBV19 and TRBJ1-1, with D unresolved. Trimming shortened V by 5 bases and J by 1 base, and 11 bases separated the two germline ends. CDR3 length equals 14 residues. Germline V lookup: CDR1 LNHDA, CDR2 SQIVND (reference sequence).

This chain joins TRBV7-8 and TRBJ2-3; D perhaps matches TRBD1 (5 bases). CDR1 and CDR2 from the germline V gene are SGHVS and FQNEAQ. V lost 4 bases and J lost 4, with 12 bases in between. The CDR3 extends over 14 amino acids. The DNA for the CDR3 is TGTGCCAGCAGCTACGGCGGACAAGCAGATACGCAGTATTTT. It encodes CASSYGGQADTQYF.

The chain uses TRBV6-6 and TRBJ2-1; D gene unclear. Germline loops: CDR1 MNHNY, CDR2 SVGAGI (reference sequence). Trimming removed 5 bases from V and 4 bases from J, with 12 bases in between. The CDR3 runs to 14 residues. The CDR3 sequence is CASSGPSSYNEQFF. The CDR3 DNA is TGTGCCAGCAGTGGGCCCTCTAGTTACAATGAGCAGTTCTTC.

The chain employs TRBV30 and TRBJ2-7, with D unresolved. CDR3 length equals 13 residues. Trimming stripped 2 bases from V and 6 bases from J, with 14 bases between. CDR1 and CDR2 (germline): GTSNPN, SVGIG (reference sequence). The CDR3 region has the DNA TGTGCCTGGAGTTTCACACTTGCCGGCGAGCAGTACTTC. It encodes CAWSFTLAGEQYF.

V gene TRBV11-2 combines with J gene TRBJ1-6, with no clear D. The germline V and J ends were trimmed by 5 bases and 10 bases, with 15 bases remaining between them. The CDR3 covers 14 residues. Germline V gene sequence: CDR1 SGHAT, CDR2 FQNNGV. The CDR3 bases are TGTGCCAGCAGCCCTTCCCATATGGGGTCACCCCTCCACTTT. Its protein is CASSPSHMGSPLHF. The variable domain in full, completed from reference TRBV11-2 and TRBJ1-6, reads EAGVAQSPRYKIIEKRQSVAFWCNPISGHATLYWYQQILGQGPKLLIQFQNNGVVDDSQLPKDRFSAERLKGVDSTLKIQPAKLEDSAVYLCASSPSHMGSPLHFGNGTRLTVT.

The CDR3 is CASSFSNQPQHF. The CDR3 coding sequence is TGTGCCAGCAGCTTCTCCAATCAGCCCCAGCATTTT. The rearrangement uses TRBV7-2 and TRBJ1-5; D is ambiguous. Trimming removed 3 bases at V and 3 bases at J, with 3 bases between. CDR3 length: 12 amino acids. Germline V gene lookup returns CDR1 SGHTA and CDR2 FQGNSA. The full variable domain, completed using reference TRBV7-2 and TRBJ1-5, is GAGVSQSPSNKVTEKGKDVELRCDPISGHTALYWYRQSLGQGLEFLIYFQGNSAPDKSGLPSDRFSAERTGGSVSTLTIQRTQQEDSAVYLCASSFSNQPQHFGDGTRLSIL.

The chain joins TRBV9 to TRBJ1-1; D perhaps matches TRBD1 (6 bases). V lost 5 bases and J 3 bases, leaving 14 bases between the germline ends. The CDR3 is made up of 14 amino acids. Germline CDR1 SGDLS, CDR2 YYNGEE. The CDR3 DNA reads TGTGCCAGCAGAAGGGGGGATTGGGACACTGAAGCTTTCTTT. Its protein is CASRRGDWDTEAFF.

The V and J genes are TRBV6-5 and TRBJ2-3, with D unresolved. There are 13 residues in the CDR3. CDR1 MNHEY and CDR2 SVGAGI come from the germline V gene. The germline V and J ends were trimmed by 0 bases and 6 bases, with 7 bases remaining between them. The CDR3 region is CASSYSYTDTQYF. In DNA form, the CDR3 reads TGTGCCAGCAGTTACTCGTATACCGATACGCAGTATTTT.

This clone was observed a handful of times. The chain combines TRBV2 with TRBJ2-2; no clear D gene. The CDR3 consists of 13 residues. CDR1 SNHLY and CDR2 FYNNEI come from the germline V gene. V gave up 6 bases and J gave up 2 bases, with 7 bases separating them. The chain's CDR3 is CASSLSNTGELFF. CDR3 nucleotides: TGTGCCAGCAGCCTCAGTAACACCGGGGAGCTGTTTTTT.